The 27 T cell receptor beta chains in this list originate from one sample, sequenced in a study of T-cell reconstitution after alpha-beta-depleted transplantation in children. As it was prepared, the TCRbeta library received unique molecular identifiers. TCRdb independently ran MiXCR on the PCR reads; one entry per CDR3 protein. The repertoire holds approximately 490,000 distinct CDR3 sequences, with approximately 13% as singletons. The sequences come from PBMCs from the stem cell graft donor, collected from the stem cell graft. These receptors were obtained from a human donor who donated a stem cell graft to a child with combined immunodeficiency.

This clonotype was detected a few times. A read error may explain this, as a much larger clone is one base away. This chain's CDR3 is CASSRLAGHNEQFF. The CDR3 bases are TGTGCCAGCAGCCGACTAGCGGGGCACAATGAGCAGTTCTTC. The genes are TRBV7-6 and TRBJ2-1; 11 bases fit TRBD2. The CDR3 consists of 14 residues. Per germline, CDR1 SGHVS and CDR2 FNYEAQ. J gave up 5 bases and V 5 bases, and 2 bases lay outside the gene matches.

This clonotype was picked up a small number of times. CDR3 protein: CASSFQGPRQYF. Written as DNA, the CDR3 is TGTGCCAGCAGTTTTCAGGGGCCACGGCAGTACTTC. The V call is TRBV12-3 or TRBV12-4, the J call TRBJ2-7; perhaps TRBD1 as D (6 bases). V shed 3 bases and J shed 9 bases, with 12 bases lying between them. The CDR3 runs 12 residues.

The chain links TRBV4-1 to TRBJ1-4; weak D call: TRBD1 (5 bases). Germline V lookup: CDR1 MGHRA, CDR2 YSYEKL. The V end was cut by 0 bases, the J end by 4 bases, with 12 bases between. CDR3 length: 16 residues. CDR3 residues: CASSQDGTSNNEKLFF. The CDR3, as DNA: TGCGCCAGCAGCCAAGACGGGACTTCAAATAATGAAAAACTGTTTTTT.

V and J are TRBV7-3 and TRBJ2-3, with 12 bases identical to TRBD2. V lost 5 bases and J lost 9; bases outside the gene matches: 12. CDR1 SGHTA and CDR2 FQGTGA come from the germline V gene. This CDR3 is 16 amino acids long. The CDR3 here is CASSPGLAGRLGTQYF. DNA for the CDR3: TGTGCCAGCAGCCCCGGACTAGCGGGGCGGTTGGGGACGCAGTATTTT.

About this clonotype: A read error may produce the germline difference seen at one junction end. This chain joins TRBV6-5 and TRBJ2-5, with D perhaps matching TRBD2 (5 bases). Germline V gene lookup returns CDR1 MNHEY and CDR2 SVGAGI. This CDR3 comprises 14 residues. CDR3 protein: CASSYSLGEGPPDF. Here the CDR3 DNA reads TGTGCCAGCAGTTACAGTTTGGGAGAGGGCCCACCCGACTTC.

A few counts support this clonotype. The CDR3 region has the DNA TGTGCCAGCAGCCAAGTTTACTTAAGCACAGATACGCAGTATTTT. The encoded protein is CASSQVYLSTDTQYF. The rearrangement joins TRBV3-1 to TRBJ2-3; the D is unclear. The CDR3 has 15 amino acids. Trimming removed 1 base from V and 0 bases from J, with 8 bases in between. Per the germline V gene, CDR1 is LGHDT and CDR2 is YNNKEL (reference sequence).

V usage is TRBV11-1 and J usage is TRBJ2-1; D unclear. Germline values: CDR1 SGHAT, CDR2 FQDESV (reference sequence). The ends were cut back, 3 bases at V and 4 bases at J, with 25 bases in the middle. This CDR3 has 19 amino acids. The CDR3, as DNA: TGTGCCAGCAGCTTTAGTTCCCAGACATCTCCTTTTACTTACAATGAGCAGTTCTTC. Translated, it gives CASSFSSQTSPFTYNEQFF.

The V and J genes are TRBV20-1 and TRBJ2-1, with a tentative D call TRBD1 (6 bases). V was cut by 2 bases and J by 2 bases, with 10 bases left in between. The CDR3 sequence is 14 residues long. CDR1 and CDR2 (germline): DFQATT, SNEGSKA (reference sequence). DNA for the CDR3: TGCAGTGCTAGATGGCAGGGGCCCTACAATGAGCAGTTCTTC. Translated, it gives CSARWQGPYNEQFF.

This clonotype was seen ten or more times. The rearrangement uses TRBV9 and TRBJ2-4, with D possibly being TRBD2 (5 bases). V was cut by 0 bases and J by 0 bases, with 10 bases left in between. Germline assignment: CDR1 SGDLS and CDR2 YYNGEE. The CDR3 is 16 amino acids. The CDR3 reads CASSVGGGLAKNIQYF. In nucleotides, the CDR3 is TGTGCCAGCAGCGTAGGTGGAGGATTAGCCAAAAACATTCAGTACTTC.

This chain uses TRBV28 with TRBJ2-7; D perhaps matches TRBD1 (6 bases). Per the germline V gene, CDR1 is MDHEN and CDR2 is SYDVKM. The CDR3 has 14 amino acids. V was cut by 6 bases and J by 3 bases, with 15 bases left in between. For the CDR3, the DNA is TGTGCCAGCAGAGCCCCGGGACAACACTACGAGCAGTACTTC. Translating it yields CASRAPGQHYEQYF.

The chain is built from TRBV12-3 or TRBV12-4 and TRBJ2-1; D is perhaps TRBD2 (6 bases). Trimming shortened V by 5 bases and J by 8 bases, and 16 bases separated the two germline ends. The CDR3 extends over 14 amino acids. CDR3 bases: TGTGCCAGCAGTCCTTGGGGGAGGATCGATGAGCAGTTCTTC. Residues: CASSPWGRIDEQFF.

This clonotype came up a few times. The genes are TRBV6-1 and TRBJ2-1, with TRBD2 matching 12 bases. CDR3 length: 15 amino acids. The J segment lost 3 bases and the V segment lost 6 bases, leaving 3 bases of the junction unmatched. Per germline, CDR1 MNHNS and CDR2 SASEGT. This CDR3 is CASRRTSGIYNEQFF. The CDR3 bases are TGTGCCAGCAGACGGACTAGCGGGATCTACAATGAGCAGTTCTTC.

This clonotype showed up just a few times. The V and J genes are TRBV12-3 or TRBV12-4 and TRBJ2-7; the D is unclear. This CDR3 region has 10 residues. V was pared by 7 bases and J by 9 bases, with 10 bases between. The CDR3, as DNA: TGTGCCAGCACCCCTAGACGGCAGTACTTC. This codes for CASTPRRQYF.

This clonotype appeared many times. The CDR3 DNA reads as TGTGCCAGCAGTTTTCGACAGGGGGCGAATCAGCCCCAGCATTTT. As protein: CASSFRQGANQPQHF. The J gene is TRBJ1-5, the V gene TRBV12-3 or TRBV12-4; 10 positions agree with TRBD1. V shed 3 bases and J 4 bases; nucleotides not matched to a gene: 3. CDR3 length: 15 amino acids.

The sample holds a few counts of this clonotype. The rearrangement uses TRBV29-1 and TRBJ2-7, with TRBD1 matching 8 bases. Germline CDR1 is SQVTM and CDR2 is ANQGSEA. V lost 7 bases to trimming and J lost 0 bases; unmatched junction nucleotides: 11. The CDR3 contains 15 residues. Here the CDR3 DNA reads TGCAGCGCCTCGAGTCGGACAGGGCGCTCCTACGAGCAGTACTTC. Its translation: CSASSRTGRSYEQYF.

The genes are TRBV2 and TRBJ2-3; either TRBD1 or TRBD2 may supply D (5 bases each). The CDR3 totals 15 residues. Trimming stripped 7 bases from V and 1 base from J, with 15 bases between. Germline CDR1 is SNHLY and CDR2 is FYNNEI. The CDR3 region is CASTPGTLRTDTQYF. CDR3 bases: TGTGCCAGCACTCCCGGGACCTTACGCACAGATACGCAGTATTTT.

The V gene is TRBV7-3, the J gene TRBJ2-2; D is possibly TRBD2 (6 bases). CDR3 size: 15 residues. The germline V gene has CDR1 SGHTA and CDR2 FQGTGA. The V end was cut by 5 bases, the J end by 3 bases, with 13 bases between. In DNA form, the CDR3 reads TGTGCCAGCAGCCCCGCGGGGTCTCACACCGGGGAGCTGTTTTTT. Translation gives CASSPAGSHTGELFF.

The chain links TRBV12-3 or TRBV12-4 to TRBJ2-7; D is possibly TRBD2 (5 bases). This CDR3 spans 13 amino acids. Trimming cost V 8 bases and J 7 bases, with 18 bases left between them. This CDR3 is CASALAAPGEQYF. In nucleotides, the CDR3 is TGTGCCAGCGCGCTGGCAGCCCCGGGGGAGCAGTACTTC.

This clonotype was observed a handful of times. The rearrangement uses TRBV7-2 and TRBJ2-7, with 7 bases identical to TRBD2. V lost 2 bases to trimming and J lost 7 bases; unmatched junction nucleotides: 11. This CDR3 has 15 amino acids. Germline V gene sequence: CDR1 SGHTA, CDR2 FQGNSA. The CDR3 reads CASSLWVAEGLEQYF. DNA of the CDR3: TGTGCCAGCAGCTTATGGGTAGCGGAGGGACTAGAGCAGTACTTC.

This clonotype has at least ten counts. The chain has TRBV25-1 and TRBJ2-3; D call uncertain. This CDR3 has 14 residues. V was shortened by 5 bases and J by 1 base, with 10 bases between the two germline ends. CDR1 and CDR2 (germline): MGHDK, SYGVNS. DNA of the CDR3: TGTGCCAGCAGTCTACGTACCCGCACAGATACGCAGTATTTT. This translates into CASSLRTRTDTQYF.

This clonotype turned up a few times. This chain connects TRBV12-3 or TRBV12-4 to TRBJ1-3; possible D gene TRBD1, 5 bases. V lost 4 bases to trimming and J lost 3 bases, with 7 bases between them. The CDR3 covers 13 residues. Written as DNA, the CDR3 is TGTGCCAGCAGTTCGAGGGGTGGAAACACCATATATTTT. Its translation: CASSSRGGNTIYF.

The J gene is TRBJ2-1, the V gene TRBV6-1, with 8 bases aligning to TRBD1. V shed 7 bases, J shed 8 bases, and the junction held 10 bases outside the gene matches. This CDR3 is 14 amino acids long. Germline lookup yields CDR1 MNHNS and CDR2 SASEGT. The CDR3 spells CASTRTGRYDEQFF. The DNA of the CDR3 is TGTGCCAGCACCCGGACAGGGCGGTACGATGAGCAGTTCTTC.

A few counts support this clonotype. The chain employs TRBV3-1 and TRBJ2-2; the D gene is possibly TRBD2 (5 bases). This CDR3 is built from 15 residues. Per the germline V gene, CDR1 is LGHDT and CDR2 is YNNKEL (reference sequence). Trimming left V 1 base short and J 3 bases short, with 9 bases between. CDR3 amino acids: CASSQGGSHTGELFF. CDR3 coding DNA: TGTGCCAGCAGCCAAGGAGGGTCTCACACCGGGGAGCTGTTTTTT.

This clonotype was recorded many times. The chain uses TRBV4-3 and TRBJ1-2; no reliable D call. The CDR3 loop spans 16 amino acids. The ends were cut back, 0 bases at V and 4 bases at J, with 15 bases in the middle. From germline, CDR1 is LGHNA and CDR2 YSLEER. CDR3 bases: TGCGCCAGCAGCCAAGATTACCAGGATTCCTTCTATGGCTACACCTTC. Protein sequence: CASSQDYQDSFYGYTF.

This clonotype was seen at least ten times. V gene TRBV20-1 combines with J gene TRBJ2-3; 9 bases agree with TRBD2. With 6 bases clipped from V and 4 bases from J, the junction kept 14 bases outside the gene matches. The germline CDR1 and CDR2 sequences are DFQATT and SNEGSKA (reference sequence). The CDR3 sequence is 16 residues long. The CDR3 reads CSALPLAGATADTQYF. The CDR3 DNA reads TGCAGTGCCTTACCTTTAGCGGGAGCCACGGCAGATACGCAGTATTTT.

The sample holds a few counts of this clonotype. The CDR3 bases are TGTGCCAGCAGCCCGGAAGGGGACTATGGCTACACCTTC. As protein: CASSPEGDYGYTF. The gene calls are TRBV4-2 and TRBJ1-2; D may be TRBD1 (5 bases). Germline lookup yields CDR1 LGHNA and CDR2 YNFKEQ. The CDR3 totals 13 residues. The V end lost 4 bases, the J end lost 3 bases, and 9 bases lay between the germline ends.

This clonotype was counted only a few times. The chain uses TRBV7-2 and TRBJ2-7; no clear D gene. The CDR3 is 16 amino acids. V was trimmed by 0 bases and J by 0 bases, leaving 12 bases between them. The germline V gene encodes CDR1 SGHTA and CDR2 FQGNSA. CDR3 sequence reads: CASSLAHSFSSYEQYF. The CDR3 bases are TGTGCCAGCAGCTTAGCGCATAGCTTCAGCTCCTACGAGCAGTACTTC. Using reference TRBV7-2 and TRBJ2-7 for the parts outside the CDR3, the full variable domain is GAGVSQSPSNKVTEKGKDVELRCDPISGHTALYWYRQSLGQGLEFLIYFQGNSAPDKSGLPSDRFSAERTGGSVSTLTIQRTQQEDSAVYLCASSLAHSFSSYEQYFGPGTRLTVT.